This TCR beta chain is drawn from a study of identical twins. V was pared by 7 bases and J by 7 bases, with 14 bases of the junction left unmatched. Germline assignment: CDR1 SEHNR and CDR2 FQNEAQ (reference sequence). The CDR3 contains 15 residues. Every one of the donors was a healthy Caucasian. TCRdb redid the calling of the 5' RACE reads with MiXCR, one entry per CDR3 protein. The sample lists a few hundred thousand distinct CDR3 sequences; roughly 9% were seen once. Sequencing was done on a sample of naive T cells sorted from blood. The chain has TRBV7-9 and TRBJ2-3; 7 nucleotides align to TRBD2. The TCR originated in a woman aged 50 to 60 in good health. The CDR3 DNA is TGTGCCAGCAACCCAAGCGGAGCGGGAAGGTATACGCAGTATTTT. Amino acid sequence: CASNPSGAGRYTQYF.